The entry that follows covers one T cell receptor beta chain sequence. Its antigen is not known. J gave up 5 bases and V 3 bases, and 16 bases lay outside the gene matches. The CDR3 has 18 amino acids. Germline CDR1 is WSHSY and CDR2 is SAAADI. The data were produced by immunoSEQ multiplex PCR, yet TCRdb's version contains in-frame clones alone and is incomplete. This sample carries roughly 58,000 clones, roughly nine tenths of them seen once, and the ten largest clones take approximately 6.1%. This sample was taken from a study of T cell responses to AZD1222 COVID-19 vaccine. Study-wide findings and caveats: After two AZD1222 doses, spike-specific TCR breadth and depth rose versus day 0. Only after the peak T cell response were repertoires sampled. Clonal diversity was possibly underestimated, and the donors were mostly white British, with more females.

The rearrangement links TRBV10-2 to TRBJ2-7; 10 bases match TRBD2. Sequencing was performed on peripheral blood, taken 28 days after the second AZD1222 dose. This TCR was recovered from an adult who received the AZD1222 COVID-19 vaccine. CDR3 sequence (DNA): TGCGCCAGCAGTGAATCACGTGCCTTCAGCGGGAGGGCGAACGAGCAGTACTTC. Residues: CASSESRAFSGRANEQYF.